What follows are 11 T cell receptor beta chains derived from one specimen sequenced in a study of cytomegalovirus exposure and HLA in healthy donors. Researchers ran the PCR with 60 Vbeta and 13 Jbeta primers. Produced via immunoSEQ multiplex PCR; TCRdb's table is partial and in-frame only. This table has just over 150,000 clones, around 83% appearing once. Sequencing input: PBMCs. The receptor source for this set is a man aged 45-60 years in good health and CMV-seropositive.

The CDR3 nucleotides are TGCGCCAGCAGCGATTATCGGACAGATAGCTCCTACGAGCAGTACTTC. This translates into CASSDYRTDSSYEQYF. The chain employs TRBV5-1 and TRBJ2-7, with a possible D match to TRBD1 (6 bases). V shed 4 bases and J shed 0 bases, with 17 bases lying between them. CDR3 length: 16 amino acids. Per the germline V gene, CDR1 is SGHRS and CDR2 is YFSETQ.

The chain has TRBV6-5 and TRBJ2-2; D is undetermined. Germline V gives CDR1 MNHEY, CDR2 SVGAGI. V was trimmed by 0 bases and J by 1 base, leaving 3 bases between them. The CDR3 has 14 residues. This CDR3 reads CASSYSRNTGELFF. Here the CDR3 DNA reads TGTGCCAGCAGTTACTCCAGGAACACCGGGGAGCTGTTTTTT.

The chain employs TRBV6-5 and TRBJ2-3; 15 nucleotides align to TRBD2. The length of the CDR3 is 15 residues. The V gene end was trimmed by 2 bases and the J gene end by 6 bases; junction bases not matched to a gene: 0. CDR1 and CDR2 from the germline V gene are MNHEY and SVGAGI. Written as DNA, the CDR3 is TGTGCCAGCAGTTACGGACTAGCGGGAGGGGATACGCAGTATTTT. Translated: CASSYGLAGGDTQYF.

This sequence joins TRBV2 and TRBJ1-4, with TRBD1 matching 10 bases. The length of the CDR3 is 13 residues. Germline values: CDR1 SNHLY, CDR2 FYNNEI. Losses at the gene ends were 10 bases for V and 4 bases for J; bases not matched to a gene: 3. The DNA of the CDR3 is TGTGCCACGACAGGGGGCGGTAATGAAAAACTGTTTTTT. It yields the protein CATTGGGNEKLFF. Drawing the rest from reference TRBV2 and TRBJ1-4, the complete variable domain is EPEVTQTPSHQVTQMGQEVILRCVPISNHLYFYWYRQILGQKVEFLVSFYNNEISEKSEIFDDQFSVERPDGSNFTLKIRSTKLEDSAMYFCATTGGGNEKLFFGSGTQLSVL.

Only a few counts were recorded for this clone. The gene calls are TRBV6-5 and TRBJ1-1; 7 bases fit TRBD1. Looked up from germline, CDR1 is MNHEY and CDR2 is SVGAGI. The V and J ends lost 5 bases and 0 bases, in that order; junction bases with no gene match: 6. The CDR3 is 15 amino acids. CDR3 sequence: CASSRTDRVNTEAFF. The CDR3 bases are TGTGCCAGCAGTCGGACCGACAGGGTGAACACTGAAGCTTTCTTT.

V usage is TRBV6-1 and J usage is TRBJ1-6; D gene uncertain. V lost 6 bases and J lost 8, with 14 bases in between. Germline lookup yields CDR1 MNHNS and CDR2 SASEGT. This CDR3 is built from 14 residues. The CDR3: CASRAGPRDSPLHF. The CDR3 DNA follows: TGTGCCAGCAGAGCTGGCCCCCGGGATTCACCCCTCCACTTT.

The chain links TRBV5-4 to TRBJ1-2; D unclear. V was pared by 4 bases and J by 6 bases, with 25 bases between. This CDR3 region has 17 residues. The germline gives CDR1 SGHNT, CDR2 YYREEE (reference sequence). CDR3 nucleotide sequence: TGTGCCAGCAGCCCACAGAAATCGAACACAGTTTATAATGGCTACACCTTC. This sequence encodes CASSPQKSNTVYNGYTF. The full variable domain, its missing parts supplied by reference TRBV5-4 and TRBJ1-2, is ETGVTQSPTHLIKTRGQQVTLRCSSQSGHNTVSWYQQALGQGPQFIFQYYREEENGRGNFPPRFSGLQFPNYSSELNVNALELDDSALYLCASSPQKSNTVYNGYTFGSGTRLTVV.

V usage is TRBV5-1 and J usage is TRBJ2-3, with D tentatively TRBD2 (5 bases). The germline CDR1 and CDR2 sequences are SGHRS and YFSETQ. V lost 0 bases, J lost 1 base, and 6 bases lay in between. The CDR3 spans 14 residues. The CDR3: CASSLEGGTDTQYF. The CDR3 DNA reads as TGCGCCAGCAGCTTGGAGGGAGGCACAGATACGCAGTATTTT.

Written as DNA, the CDR3 is TGCAGTGCCAGACGCGGGGAGCAGTTCTTC. It encodes CSARRGEQFF. The gene calls are TRBV20-1 and TRBJ2-1; possible D gene TRBD2, 5 bases. V was shortened by 6 bases and J by 10 bases, with 10 bases between the two germline ends. The germline V gene encodes CDR1 DFQATT and CDR2 SNEGSKA (reference sequence). This CDR3 contains 10 residues.

In its sample, this clone was seen once. The chain recombines TRBV10-1 with TRBJ2-6, with 7 bases lining up with TRBD1. There are 16 residues in the CDR3. The V and J ends lost 11 bases and 0 bases, in that order; junction bases with no gene match: 10. Germline V lookup: CDR1 WNHNN, CDR2 SYGVQD (reference sequence). The CDR3 region has the DNA TGCGCCCACGGTCCAGGGGGAATCTCTGGGGCCAACGTCCTGACTTTC. Its protein product is CAHGPGGISGANVLTF.

The V call is TRBV19, the J call TRBJ1-4, with D possibly TRBD1 on 6 matching bases. The CDR3 consists of 15 residues. Looked up from germline, CDR1 is LNHDA and CDR2 is SQIVND (reference sequence). Trimming left V 7 bases short and J 7 bases short, with 19 bases between. The CDR3 spells CASNMGRGTREKLFF. The CDR3 DNA is TGTGCCAGTAATATGGGCAGGGGTACGCGTGAAAAACTGTTTTTT.